These 6 T cell receptor beta chains share one sample of origin, sequenced in a study of PD-L1 blockade in urothelial cancer. Here immunoSEQ multiplex PCR was the method, and the copy in TCRdb shows in-frame clones only, minus some. The data hold under 120,000 clones, with about 85% observed a single time. This specimen was PBMCs, taken around atezolizumab (anti-PD-L1) treatment. Receptors originate from a man aged 45 to 65 with urothelial cancer.

The chain combines TRBV7-9 with TRBJ2-7; 10 nucleotides align to TRBD2. Germline loops: CDR1 SEHNR, CDR2 FQNEAQ (reference sequence). CDR3 length equals 14 residues. The V gene end was trimmed by 4 bases and the J gene end by 3 bases; junction bases not matched to a gene: 3. CDR3 region: CASSSRTSGYEQYF. For the CDR3, the DNA is TGTGCCAGCAGCTCAAGGACTAGCGGCTACGAGCAGTACTTC.

The chain carries TRBV5-4 and TRBJ2-7, with 9 bases matching TRBD2. V lost 3 bases and J lost 0; bases outside the gene matches: 4. This CDR3 has 15 amino acids. Germline V gene sequence: CDR1 SGHNT, CDR2 YYREEE (reference sequence). The CDR3 coding sequence is TGTGCCAGCAGCTGGCGAGCGGGAGGCTCCTACGAGCAGTACTTC. Protein: CASSWRAGGSYEQYF.

This chain links TRBV10-3 with TRBJ1-2, with 11 bases identical to TRBD1. This CDR3 is built from 14 residues. Germline V CDR1 and CDR2: ENHRY, SYGVKD. The junction had 1 base not matched to a gene; V was cut back by 4 bases and J by 3 bases. CDR3 sequence: CAISGDRGYYGYTF. The CDR3 nucleotides read TGTGCCATCAGTGGGGACAGGGGGTACTATGGCTACACCTTC.

The V and J genes are TRBV5-1 and TRBJ1-1; no reliable D call. Germline V lookup: CDR1 SGHRS, CDR2 YFSETQ. The CDR3 is made up of 14 amino acids. Trimming took off 0 bases at V and 3 bases at J, with 9 bases between the two ends. The CDR3 nucleotides are TGCGCCAGCAGCTTGGGGGGAGGGTACACTGAAGCTTTCTTT. It codes for CASSLGGGYTEAFF.

The rearrangement links TRBV28 to TRBJ2-7, with 7 bases that match TRBD1. The CDR3 spans 14 residues. V lost 2 bases to trimming and J lost 5 bases; unmatched junction nucleotides: 6. Germline CDR1 MDHEN, CDR2 SYDVKM. CDR3 sequence reads: CASSLNQGVHEQYF. As DNA, the CDR3 is TGTGCCAGCAGTTTAAACCAGGGGGTCCACGAGCAGTACTTC.

CDR3: CASSVEEGLTDNEQFF. CDR3 in DNA: TGTGCCAGCAGCGTAGAAGAGGGACTAACTGACAATGAGCAGTTCTTC. This chain links TRBV9 with TRBJ2-1, with 7 bases identical to TRBD2. With 0 bases clipped from V and 5 bases from J, the junction kept 8 bases outside the gene matches. The germline V gene has CDR1 SGDLS and CDR2 YYNGEE. The CDR3 is 16 residues long.